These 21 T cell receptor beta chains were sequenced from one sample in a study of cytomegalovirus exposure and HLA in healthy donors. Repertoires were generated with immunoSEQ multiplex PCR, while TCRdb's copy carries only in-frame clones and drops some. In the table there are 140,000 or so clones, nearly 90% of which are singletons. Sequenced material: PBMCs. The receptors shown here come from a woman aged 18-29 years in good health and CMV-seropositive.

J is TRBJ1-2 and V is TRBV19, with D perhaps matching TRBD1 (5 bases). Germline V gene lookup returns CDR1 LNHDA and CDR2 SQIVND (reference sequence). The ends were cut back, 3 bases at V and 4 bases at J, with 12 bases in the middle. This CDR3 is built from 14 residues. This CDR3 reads CASSISTGGYGYTF. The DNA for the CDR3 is TGTGCCAGTAGTATCTCGACCGGGGGCTATGGCTACACCTTC.

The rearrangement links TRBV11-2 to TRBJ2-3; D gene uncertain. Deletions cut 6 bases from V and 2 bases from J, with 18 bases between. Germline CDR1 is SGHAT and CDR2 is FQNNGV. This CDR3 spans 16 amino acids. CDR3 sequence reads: CASRPQMTTYTDTQYF. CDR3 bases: TGTGCCAGCAGGCCACAGATGACAACATACACAGATACGCAGTATTTT. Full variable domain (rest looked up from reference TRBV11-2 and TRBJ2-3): EAGVAQSPRYKIIEKRQSVAFWCNPISGHATLYWYQQILGQGPKLLIQFQNNGVVDDSQLPKDRFSAERLKGVDSTLKIQPAKLEDSAVYLCASRPQMTTYTDTQYFGPGTRLTVL.

CDR3 residues: CASSLVQGGGEQFF. The CDR3 DNA is TGTGCCAGCAGCTTAGTCCAGGGTGGAGGGGAGCAGTTCTTC. The gene calls are TRBV11-3 and TRBJ2-1, with D perhaps TRBD2 (6 bases). CDR1 is SGHNT and CDR2 is YENEEA in the germline V gene. CDR3 length: 14 residues. V was clipped by 1 base and J by 10 bases, with 14 bases between them.

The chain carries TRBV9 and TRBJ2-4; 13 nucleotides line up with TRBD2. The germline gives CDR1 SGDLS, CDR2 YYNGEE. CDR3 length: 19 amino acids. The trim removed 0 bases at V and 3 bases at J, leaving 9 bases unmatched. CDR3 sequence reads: CASSVGGGLAGVGKNIQYF. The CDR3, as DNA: TGTGCCAGCAGCGTAGGAGGTGGACTAGCGGGGGTAGGCAAAAACATTCAGTACTTC.

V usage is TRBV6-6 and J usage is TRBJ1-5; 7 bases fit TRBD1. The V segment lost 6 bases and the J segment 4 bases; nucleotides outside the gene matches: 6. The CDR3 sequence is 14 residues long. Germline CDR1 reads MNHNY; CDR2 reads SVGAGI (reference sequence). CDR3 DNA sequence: TGTGCCAGCAGCGAGGGACAGCTTAATCAGCCCCAGCATTTT. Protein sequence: CASSEGQLNQPQHF.

The CDR3 spells CASSLERTGSHTEAFF. CDR3 sequence (DNA): TGCGCCAGCAGCTTGGAGAGGACAGGGAGTCATACTGAAGCTTTCTTT. V usage is TRBV5-1 and J usage is TRBJ1-1, with 8 nucleotides matching TRBD1. Germline V gene lookup returns CDR1 SGHRS and CDR2 YFSETQ. This CDR3 is built from 16 residues. The V segment lost 0 bases and the J segment 5 bases; nucleotides outside the gene matches: 9.

The CDR3, as DNA: TGCGCCAGCAGCTTGTCCAGCTCCTATAATTCACCCCTCCACTTT. The encoded protein is CASSLSSSYNSPLHF. V gene TRBV5-1 combines with J gene TRBJ1-6; no firm D call. The CDR3 totals 15 residues. Per germline, CDR1 SGHRS and CDR2 YFSETQ. With 1 base removed from V and 0 bases from J, the gap between germline ends came to 5 bases.

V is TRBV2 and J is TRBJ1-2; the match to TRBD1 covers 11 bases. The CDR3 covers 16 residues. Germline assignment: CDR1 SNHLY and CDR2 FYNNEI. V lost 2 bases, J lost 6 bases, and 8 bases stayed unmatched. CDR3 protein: CASSESGDRGTNGYTF. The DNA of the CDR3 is TGTGCCAGCAGTGAAAGCGGGGACAGGGGGACAAATGGCTACACCTTC. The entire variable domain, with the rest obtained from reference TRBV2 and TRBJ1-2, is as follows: EPEVTQTPSHQVTQMGQEVILRCVPISNHLYFYWYRQILGQKVEFLVSFYNNEISEKSEIFDDQFSVERPDGSNFTLKIRSTKLEDSAMYFCASSESGDRGTNGYTFGSGTRLTVV.

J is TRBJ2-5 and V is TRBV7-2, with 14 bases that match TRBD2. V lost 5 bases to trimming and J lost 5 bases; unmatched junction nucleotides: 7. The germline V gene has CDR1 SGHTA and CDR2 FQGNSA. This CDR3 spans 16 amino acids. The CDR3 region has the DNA TGTGCCAGCAGCGCGGGACTAGCGGGGGCGGGGGAGACCCAGTACTTC. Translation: CASSAGLAGAGETQYF.

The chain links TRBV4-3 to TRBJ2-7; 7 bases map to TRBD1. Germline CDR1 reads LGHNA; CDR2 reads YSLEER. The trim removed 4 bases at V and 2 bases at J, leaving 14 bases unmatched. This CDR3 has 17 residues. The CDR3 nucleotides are TGCGCCAGCAGCCCCGGGACAGCAAACCACTTAACCTACGAGCAGTACTTC. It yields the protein CASSPGTANHLTYEQYF.

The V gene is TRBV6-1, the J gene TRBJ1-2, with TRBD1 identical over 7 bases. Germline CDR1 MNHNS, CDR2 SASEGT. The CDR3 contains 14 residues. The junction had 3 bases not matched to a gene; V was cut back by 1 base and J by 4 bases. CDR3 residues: CASSEEYRGYGYTF. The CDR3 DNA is TGTGCCAGCAGTGAAGAGTACAGGGGCTATGGCTACACCTTC.

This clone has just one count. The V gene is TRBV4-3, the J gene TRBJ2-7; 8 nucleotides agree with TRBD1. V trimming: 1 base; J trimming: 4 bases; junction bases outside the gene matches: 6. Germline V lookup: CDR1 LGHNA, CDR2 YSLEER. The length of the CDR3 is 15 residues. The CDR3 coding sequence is TGCGCCAGCAGCCAAGGCCGGACAGGGCCTTACGAGCAGTACTTC. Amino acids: CASSQGRTGPYEQYF.

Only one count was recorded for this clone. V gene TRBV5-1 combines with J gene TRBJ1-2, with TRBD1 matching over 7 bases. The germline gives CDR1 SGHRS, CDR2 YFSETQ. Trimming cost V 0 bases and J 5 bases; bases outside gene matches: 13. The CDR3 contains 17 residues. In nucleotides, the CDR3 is TGCGCCAGCAGCTTGGCAGACAGGGCTTCGTTAGGGTATGGCTACACCTTC. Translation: CASSLADRASLGYGYTF.

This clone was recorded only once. This chain's CDR3 is CASSLGLIYEQYF. The DNA of the CDR3 is TGTGCCAGCAGTTTGGGCCTAATCTACGAGCAGTACTTC. V and J are TRBV27 and TRBJ2-7; unclear D gene. The CDR3 length is 13 residues. Deletions cut 3 bases from V and 3 bases from J, with 9 bases between. The germline gives CDR1 MNHEY, CDR2 SMNVEV (reference sequence).

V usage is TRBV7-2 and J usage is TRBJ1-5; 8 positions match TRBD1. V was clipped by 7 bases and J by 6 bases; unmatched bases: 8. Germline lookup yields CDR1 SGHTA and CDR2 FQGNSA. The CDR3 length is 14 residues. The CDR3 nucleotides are TGTGCCAGCACCCCACAGGGGGTGGGTCAGCCCCAGCATTTT. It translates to CASTPQGVGQPQHF.

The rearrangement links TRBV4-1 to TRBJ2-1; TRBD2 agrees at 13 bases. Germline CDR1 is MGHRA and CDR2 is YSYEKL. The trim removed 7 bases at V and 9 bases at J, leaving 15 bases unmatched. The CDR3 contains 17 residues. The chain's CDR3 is CASTTDAGTSGAGEQFF. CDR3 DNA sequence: TGCGCCAGCACCACGGACGCCGGGACTAGCGGGGCGGGTGAGCAGTTCTTC.

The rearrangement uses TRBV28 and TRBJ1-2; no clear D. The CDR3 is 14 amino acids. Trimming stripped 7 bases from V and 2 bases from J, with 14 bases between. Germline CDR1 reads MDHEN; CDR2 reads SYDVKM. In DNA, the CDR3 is TGTGCCAGCAAGCCCGGGGAACGGAACTATGGCTACACCTTC. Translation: CASKPGERNYGYTF.

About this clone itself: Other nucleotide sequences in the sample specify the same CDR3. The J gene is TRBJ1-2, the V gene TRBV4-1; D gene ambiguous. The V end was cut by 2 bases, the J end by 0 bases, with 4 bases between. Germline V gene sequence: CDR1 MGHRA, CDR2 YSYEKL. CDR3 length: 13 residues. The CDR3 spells CASSQTANYGYTF. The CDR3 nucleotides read TGCGCCAGCAGCCAAACTGCTAACTATGGCTACACCTTC.

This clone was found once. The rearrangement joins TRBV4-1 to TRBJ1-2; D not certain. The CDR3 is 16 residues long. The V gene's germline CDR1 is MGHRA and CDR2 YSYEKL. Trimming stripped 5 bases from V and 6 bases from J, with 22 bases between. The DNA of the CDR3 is TGCGCCAGCAGCATTTCTCCGGAGTTTCTGAACAATGGCTACACCTTC. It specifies CASSISPEFLNNGYTF.

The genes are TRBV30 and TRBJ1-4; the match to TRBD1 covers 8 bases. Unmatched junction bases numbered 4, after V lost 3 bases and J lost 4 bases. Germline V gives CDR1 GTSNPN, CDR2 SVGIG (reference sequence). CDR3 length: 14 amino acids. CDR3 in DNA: TGTGCCTGGAGGGCAGGGGGCGGTAATGAAAAACTGTTTTTT. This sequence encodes CAWRAGGGNEKLFF.

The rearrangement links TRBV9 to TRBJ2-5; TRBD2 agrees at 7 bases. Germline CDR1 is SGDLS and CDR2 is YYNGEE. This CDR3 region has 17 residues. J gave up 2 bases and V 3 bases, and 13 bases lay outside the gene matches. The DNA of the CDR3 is TGTGCCAGCAGCGGACCTAGAGTGGGGGGGTTTCAAGAGACCCAGTACTTC. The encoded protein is CASSGPRVGGFQETQYF.